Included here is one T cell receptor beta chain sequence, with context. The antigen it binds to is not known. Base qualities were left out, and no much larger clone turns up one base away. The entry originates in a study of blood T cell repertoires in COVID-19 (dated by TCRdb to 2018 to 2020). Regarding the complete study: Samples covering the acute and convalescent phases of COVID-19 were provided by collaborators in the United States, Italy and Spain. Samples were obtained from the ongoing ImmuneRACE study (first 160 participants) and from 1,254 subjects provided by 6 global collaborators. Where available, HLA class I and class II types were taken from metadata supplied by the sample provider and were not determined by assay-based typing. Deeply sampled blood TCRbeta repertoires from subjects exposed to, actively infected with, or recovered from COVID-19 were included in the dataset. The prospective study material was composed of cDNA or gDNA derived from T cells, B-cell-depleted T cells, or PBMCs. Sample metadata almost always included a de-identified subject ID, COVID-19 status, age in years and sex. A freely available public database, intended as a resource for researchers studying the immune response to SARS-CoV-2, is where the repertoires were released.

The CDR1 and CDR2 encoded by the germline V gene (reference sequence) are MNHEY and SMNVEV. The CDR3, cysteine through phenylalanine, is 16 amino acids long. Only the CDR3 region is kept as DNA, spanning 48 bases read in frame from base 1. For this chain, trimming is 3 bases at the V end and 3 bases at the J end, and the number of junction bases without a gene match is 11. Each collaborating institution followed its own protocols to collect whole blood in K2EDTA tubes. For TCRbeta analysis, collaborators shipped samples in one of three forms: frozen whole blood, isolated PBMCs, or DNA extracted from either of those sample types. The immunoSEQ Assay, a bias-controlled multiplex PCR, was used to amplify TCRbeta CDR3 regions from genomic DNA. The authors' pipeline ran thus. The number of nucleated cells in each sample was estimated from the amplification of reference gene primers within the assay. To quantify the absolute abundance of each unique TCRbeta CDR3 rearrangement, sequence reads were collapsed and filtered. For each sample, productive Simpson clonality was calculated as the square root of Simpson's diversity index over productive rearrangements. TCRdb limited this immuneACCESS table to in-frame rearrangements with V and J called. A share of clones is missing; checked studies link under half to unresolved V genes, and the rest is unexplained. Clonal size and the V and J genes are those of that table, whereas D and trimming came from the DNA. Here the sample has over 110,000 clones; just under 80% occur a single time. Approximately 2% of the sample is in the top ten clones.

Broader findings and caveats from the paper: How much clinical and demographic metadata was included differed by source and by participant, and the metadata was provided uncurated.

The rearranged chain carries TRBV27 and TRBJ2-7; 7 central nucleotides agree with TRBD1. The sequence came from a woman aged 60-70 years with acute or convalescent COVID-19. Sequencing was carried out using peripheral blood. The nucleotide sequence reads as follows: TGTGCCAGCAGTTTGGGGACAGCCGCTTTGGGCTACGAGCAGTACTTC. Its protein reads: CASSLGTAALGYEQYF.